This TCR beta chain was found in a study of CD8 T cells in Susac syndrome. Regarding this clonotype: Antigen specificity is unknown.

Study observations and caveats: It was acknowledged by the study that relatively few individuals were included in its TCR sequencing and HLA analysis.

The multiple sclerosis control group comprised treatment-naive patients with stable or active relapsing-remitting disease. Negative isolation was used for CD8+ and CD4+ T cells and FACS enrichment for TEMRA cells. The CDR3 covers 13 residues. Trimming took 6 bases from V and 3 from J, leaving 11 bases between them. Germline CDR1 LNHDA, CDR2 SQIVND (reference sequence). After extraction with the RNeasy kit, roughly 0.45 to 1 ug of the RNA was reverse transcribed using random hexamers. immunoSEQ multiplex PCR amplified TCR beta CDR3 across 54 Vbeta, 13 Jbeta. TCRdb processed the immunoSEQ multiplex PCR reads anew with MiXCR; each CDR3 protein has one entry. The table includes a few hundred thousand distinct CDR3 sequences, 92% detected once.

The receptor comes from a human donor with multiple sclerosis. Sequencing input: CD4+ T cells from PBMCs. The chain joins TRBV19 to TRBJ1-1; D not resolved. The CDR3 coding sequence is TGTGCCAGTAGCTTAACCTCGGACACTGAAGCTTTCTTT. It codes for CASSLTSDTEAFF. Using reference TRBV19 and TRBJ1-1 for the parts outside the CDR3, the full variable domain is DGGITQSPKYLFRKEGQNVTLSCEQNLNHDAMYWYRQDPGQGLRLIYYSQIVNDFQKGDIAEGYSVSREKKESFPLTVTSAQKNPTAFYLCASSLTSDTEAFFGQGTRLTVV.